The TCR beta chain described here comes from a study of blood T cell repertoires in COVID-19. Germline V gene sequence: CDR1 SGHAT, CDR2 FQDESV (reference sequence). CDR3 length equals 15 residues. V gave up 3 bases and J gave up 5 bases; unmatched junction bases: 5. Authors' analysis steps: Reference gene primer amplification yielded estimated nucleated cell counts. Profiled with immunoSEQ multiplex PCR; TCRdb holds only in-frame clones, not every one. The V and J calls and clone size are taken from that table; D and trimming were inferred from the DNA. Here the sample spans around 40,000 clones, around 87% being singletons.

This TCR was recovered from a middle-aged man with COVID-19, enrolled during active disease. The chain recombines TRBV11-1 with TRBJ2-7, with 12 bases matching TRBD2. The material sequenced was peripheral blood. In DNA form, the CDR3 reads TGTGCCAGCAGCTTTCTAGCGGGAGGGCCTAACGAGCAGTACTTC. Translating gives CASSFLAGGPNEQYF.